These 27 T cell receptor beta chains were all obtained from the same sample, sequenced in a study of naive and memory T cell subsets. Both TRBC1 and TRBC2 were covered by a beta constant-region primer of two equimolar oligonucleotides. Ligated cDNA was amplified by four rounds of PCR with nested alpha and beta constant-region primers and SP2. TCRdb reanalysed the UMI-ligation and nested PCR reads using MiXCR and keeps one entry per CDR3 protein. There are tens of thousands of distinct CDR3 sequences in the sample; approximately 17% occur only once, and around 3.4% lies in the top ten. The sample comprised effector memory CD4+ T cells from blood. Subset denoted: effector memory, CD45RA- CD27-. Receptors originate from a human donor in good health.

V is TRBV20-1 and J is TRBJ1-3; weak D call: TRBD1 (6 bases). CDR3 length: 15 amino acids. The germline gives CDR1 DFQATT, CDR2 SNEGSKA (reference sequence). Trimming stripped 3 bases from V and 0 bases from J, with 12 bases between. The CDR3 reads CSARDDRSSGNTIYF. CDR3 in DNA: TGCAGTGCTAGGGATGACAGGAGCTCTGGAAACACCATATATTTT.

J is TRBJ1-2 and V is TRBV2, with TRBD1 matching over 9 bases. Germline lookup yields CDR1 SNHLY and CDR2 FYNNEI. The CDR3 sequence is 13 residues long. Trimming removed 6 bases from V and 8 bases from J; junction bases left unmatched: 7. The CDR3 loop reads CASRFDRGEGYTF. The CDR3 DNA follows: TGTGCCAGCAGATTTGACAGGGGGGAAGGCTACACCTTC. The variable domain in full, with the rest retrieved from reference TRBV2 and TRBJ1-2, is EPEVTQTPSHQVTQMGQEVILRCVPISNHLYFYWYRQILGQKVEFLVSFYNNEISEKSEIFDDQFSVERPDGSNFTLKIRSTKLEDSAMYFCASRFDRGEGYTFGSGTRLTVV.

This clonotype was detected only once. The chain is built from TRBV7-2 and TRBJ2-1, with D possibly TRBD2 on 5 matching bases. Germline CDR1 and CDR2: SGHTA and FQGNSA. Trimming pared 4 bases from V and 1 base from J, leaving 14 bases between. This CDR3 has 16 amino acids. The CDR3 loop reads CASSSSARRSYNEQFF. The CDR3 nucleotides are TGTGCCAGCAGCTCCTCGGCCAGGAGGTCCTACAATGAGCAGTTCTTC.

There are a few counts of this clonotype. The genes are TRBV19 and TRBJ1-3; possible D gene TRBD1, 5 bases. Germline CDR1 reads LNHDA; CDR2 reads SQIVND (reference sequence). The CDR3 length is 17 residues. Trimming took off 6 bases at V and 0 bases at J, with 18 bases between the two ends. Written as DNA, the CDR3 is TGTGCCAGTAGCAGGACGACAGCTACGAGCTCTGGAAACACCATATATTTT. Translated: CASSRTTATSSGNTIYF.

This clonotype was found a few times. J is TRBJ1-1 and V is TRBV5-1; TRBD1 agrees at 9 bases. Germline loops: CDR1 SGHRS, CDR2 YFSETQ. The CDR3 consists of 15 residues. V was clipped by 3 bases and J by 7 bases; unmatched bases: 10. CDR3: CASSWQGQGRNEAFF. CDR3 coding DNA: TGCGCCAGCAGCTGGCAGGGACAGGGTCGTAATGAAGCTTTCTTT.

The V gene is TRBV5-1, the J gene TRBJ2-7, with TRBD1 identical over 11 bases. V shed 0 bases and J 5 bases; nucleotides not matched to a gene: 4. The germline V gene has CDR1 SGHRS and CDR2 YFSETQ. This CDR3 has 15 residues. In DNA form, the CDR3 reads TGCGCCAGCAGCTTGGAAAGGACAGGGGGCGACGAGCAGTACTTC. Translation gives CASSLERTGGDEQYF.

The CDR3 region is CASSDQDRGIDGYTF. The CDR3 coding sequence is TGTGCCAGCAGCGATCAGGACAGGGGAATTGATGGCTACACCTTC. The chain links TRBV5-4 to TRBJ1-2; TRBD1 agrees at 9 bases. Looked up from germline, CDR1 is SGHNT and CDR2 is YYREEE (reference sequence). The CDR3 sequence is 15 residues long. The V and J ends lost 4 bases and 6 bases, in that order; junction bases with no gene match: 10.

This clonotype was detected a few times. The DNA for the CDR3 is TGTGCCTGGAGTGTTTTCGTCGGTGAGCAGTTCTTC. This translates into CAWSVFVGEQFF. The chain is built from TRBV30 and TRBJ2-1; no reliable D call. Germline assignment: CDR1 GTSNPN and CDR2 SVGIG (reference sequence). The CDR3 sequence is 12 residues long. Trimming removed 0 bases from V and 9 bases from J, with 9 bases in between.

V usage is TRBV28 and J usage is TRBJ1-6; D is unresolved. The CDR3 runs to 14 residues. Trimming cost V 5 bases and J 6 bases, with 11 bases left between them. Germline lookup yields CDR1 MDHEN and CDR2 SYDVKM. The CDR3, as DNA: TGTGCCAGCAGTACCCCGGGATCTAATTCACCCCTCCACTTT. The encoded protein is CASSTPGSNSPLHF.

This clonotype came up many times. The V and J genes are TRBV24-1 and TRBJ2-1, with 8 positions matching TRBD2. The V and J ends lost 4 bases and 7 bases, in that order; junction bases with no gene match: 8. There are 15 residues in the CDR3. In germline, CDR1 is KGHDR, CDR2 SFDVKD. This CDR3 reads CATSDPSGRGNEQFF. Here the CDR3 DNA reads TGTGCCACCAGTGACCCGTCCGGGAGGGGAAATGAGCAGTTCTTC.

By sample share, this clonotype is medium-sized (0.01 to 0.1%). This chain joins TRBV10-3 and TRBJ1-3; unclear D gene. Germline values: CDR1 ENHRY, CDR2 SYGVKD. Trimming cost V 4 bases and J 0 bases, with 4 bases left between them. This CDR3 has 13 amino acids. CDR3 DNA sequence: TGTGCCATCAGTGCATTCTCTGGAAACACCATATATTTT. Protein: CAISAFSGNTIYF.

DNA of the CDR3: TGTGCCAGCGCACAGGCGGGGAGAACTCGCGAGCAGTACTTC. Its translation: CASAQAGRTREQYF. V gene TRBV28 combines with J gene TRBJ2-7; perhaps TRBD2 as D (6 bases). The germline CDR1 and CDR2 sequences are MDHEN and SYDVKM. The CDR3 loop spans 14 amino acids. Trimming took 8 bases from V and 6 from J, leaving 20 bases between them. Complete variable domain (other parts from reference TRBV28 and TRBJ2-7): DVKVTQSSRYLVKRTGEKVFLECVQDMDHENMFWYRQDPGLGLRLIYFSYDVKMKEKGDIPEGYSVSREKKERFSLILESASTNQTSMYLCASAQAGRTREQYFGPGTRLTVT.

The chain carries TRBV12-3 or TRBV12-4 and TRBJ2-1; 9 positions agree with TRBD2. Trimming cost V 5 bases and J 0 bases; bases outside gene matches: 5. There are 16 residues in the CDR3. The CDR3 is CASSGLAPSSYNEQFF. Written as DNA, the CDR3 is TGTGCCAGCAGTGGACTAGCGCCAAGCTCCTACAATGAGCAGTTCTTC.

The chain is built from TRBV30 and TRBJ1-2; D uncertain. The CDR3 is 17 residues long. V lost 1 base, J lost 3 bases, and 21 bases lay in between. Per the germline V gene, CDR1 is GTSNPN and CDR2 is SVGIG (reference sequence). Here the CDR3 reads CAWSAVARRTFYYGYTF. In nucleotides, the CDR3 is TGTGCCTGGAGTGCGGTTGCACGCCGAACGTTCTACTATGGCTACACCTTC. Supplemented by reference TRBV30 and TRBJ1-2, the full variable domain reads SQTIHQWPATLVQPVGSPLSLECTVEGTSNPNLYWYRQAAGRGLQLLFYSVGIGQISSEVPQNLSASRPQDRQFILSSKKLLLSDSGFYLCAWSAVARRTFYYGYTFGSGTRLTVV.

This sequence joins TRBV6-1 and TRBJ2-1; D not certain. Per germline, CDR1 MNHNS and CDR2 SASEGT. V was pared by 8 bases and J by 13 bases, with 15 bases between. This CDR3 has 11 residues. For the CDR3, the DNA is TGTGCCAGCGTACGTGACCTCGGCCAGTTCTTC. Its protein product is CASVRDLGQFF.

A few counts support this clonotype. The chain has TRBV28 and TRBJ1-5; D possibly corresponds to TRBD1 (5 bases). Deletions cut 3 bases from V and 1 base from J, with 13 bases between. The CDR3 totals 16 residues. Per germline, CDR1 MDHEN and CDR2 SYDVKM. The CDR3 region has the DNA TGTGCCAGCAGTTTTCTACCGGGACGGAGCAATCAGCCCCAGCATTTT. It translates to CASSFLPGRSNQPQHF. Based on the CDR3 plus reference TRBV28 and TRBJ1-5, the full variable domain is DVKVTQSSRYLVKRTGEKVFLECVQDMDHENMFWYRQDPGLGLRLIYFSYDVKMKEKGDIPEGYSVSREKKERFSLILESASTNQTSMYLCASSFLPGRSNQPQHFGDGTRLSIL.

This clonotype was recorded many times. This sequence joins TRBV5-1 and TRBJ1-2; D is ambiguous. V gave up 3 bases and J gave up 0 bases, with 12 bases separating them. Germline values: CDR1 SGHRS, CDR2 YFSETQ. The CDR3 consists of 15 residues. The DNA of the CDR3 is TGCGCCAGCAGCTCCCGAGCGCAGACTAACTATGGCTACACCTTC. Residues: CASSSRAQTNYGYTF.

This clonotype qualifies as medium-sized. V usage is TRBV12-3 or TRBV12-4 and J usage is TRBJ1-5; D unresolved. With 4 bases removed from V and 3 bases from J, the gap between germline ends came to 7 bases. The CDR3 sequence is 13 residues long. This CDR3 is CASSSRNNQPQHF. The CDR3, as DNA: TGTGCCAGCAGTTCCCGCAACAATCAGCCCCAGCATTTT.

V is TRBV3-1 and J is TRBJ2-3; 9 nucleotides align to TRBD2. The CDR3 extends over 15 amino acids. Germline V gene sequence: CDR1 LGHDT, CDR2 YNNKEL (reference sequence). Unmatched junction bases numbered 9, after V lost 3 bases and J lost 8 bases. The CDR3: CASSHGAGGGGTQYF. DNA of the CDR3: TGTGCCAGCAGCCACGGTGCGGGAGGGGGTGGTACGCAGTATTTT.

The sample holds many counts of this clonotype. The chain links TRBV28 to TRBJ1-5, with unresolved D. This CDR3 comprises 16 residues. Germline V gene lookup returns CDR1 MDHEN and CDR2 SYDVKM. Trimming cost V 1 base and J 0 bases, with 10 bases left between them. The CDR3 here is CASSLYEFYSNQPQHF. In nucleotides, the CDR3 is TGTGCCAGCAGTTTATACGAGTTTTATAGCAATCAGCCCCAGCATTTT.

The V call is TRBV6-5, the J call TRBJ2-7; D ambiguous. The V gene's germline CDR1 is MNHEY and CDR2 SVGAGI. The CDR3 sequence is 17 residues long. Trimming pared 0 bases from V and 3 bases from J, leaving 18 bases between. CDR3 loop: CASSYSFAGWADYEQYF. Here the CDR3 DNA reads TGTGCCAGCAGTTACTCCTTCGCTGGCTGGGCCGACTACGAGCAGTACTTC.

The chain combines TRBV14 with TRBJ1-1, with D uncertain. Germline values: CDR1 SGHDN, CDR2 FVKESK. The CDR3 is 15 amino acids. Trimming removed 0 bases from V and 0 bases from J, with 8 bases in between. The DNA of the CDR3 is TGTGCCAGCAGCCAAGATCTCGTTATGAACACTGAAGCTTTCTTT. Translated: CASSQDLVMNTEAFF.

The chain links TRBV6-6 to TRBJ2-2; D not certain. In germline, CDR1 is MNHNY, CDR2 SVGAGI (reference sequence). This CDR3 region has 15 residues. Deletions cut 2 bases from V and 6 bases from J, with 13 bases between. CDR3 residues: CASSYGWGTAGELFF. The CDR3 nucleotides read TGTGCCAGCAGTTACGGGTGGGGAACGGCCGGGGAGCTGTTTTTT.

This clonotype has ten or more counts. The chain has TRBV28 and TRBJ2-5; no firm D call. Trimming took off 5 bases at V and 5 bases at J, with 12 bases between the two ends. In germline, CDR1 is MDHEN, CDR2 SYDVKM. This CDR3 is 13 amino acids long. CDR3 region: CASSTPALETQYF. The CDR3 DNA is TGTGCCAGCAGTACCCCCGCTCTGGAGACCCAGTACTTC.

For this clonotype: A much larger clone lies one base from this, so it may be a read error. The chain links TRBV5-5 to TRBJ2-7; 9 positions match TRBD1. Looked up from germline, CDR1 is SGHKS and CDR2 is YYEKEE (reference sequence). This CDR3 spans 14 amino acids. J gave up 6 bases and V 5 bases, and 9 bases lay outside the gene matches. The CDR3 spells CASRAGTGPCEQYF. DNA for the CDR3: TGTGCCAGCAGGGCCGGGACAGGGCCCTGCGAGCAGTACTTC. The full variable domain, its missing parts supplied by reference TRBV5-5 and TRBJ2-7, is DAGVTQSPTHLIKTRGQQVTLRCSPISGHKSVSWYQQVLGQGPQFIFQYYEKEERGRGNFPDRFSARQFPNYSSELNVNALLLGDSALYLCASRAGTGPCEQYFGPGTRLTVT.

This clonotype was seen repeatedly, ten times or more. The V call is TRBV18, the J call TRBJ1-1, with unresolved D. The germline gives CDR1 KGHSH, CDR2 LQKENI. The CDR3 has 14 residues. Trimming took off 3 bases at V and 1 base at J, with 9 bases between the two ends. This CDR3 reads CASSPHPQNTEAFF. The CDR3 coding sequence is TGTGCCAGCTCACCCCACCCCCAGAACACTGAAGCTTTCTTT.

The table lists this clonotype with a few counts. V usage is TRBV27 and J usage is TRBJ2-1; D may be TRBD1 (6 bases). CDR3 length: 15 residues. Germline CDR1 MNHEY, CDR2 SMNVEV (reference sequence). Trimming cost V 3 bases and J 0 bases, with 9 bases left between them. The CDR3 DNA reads TGTGCCAGCAGTTTTCGGGACATCTCCTACAATGAGCAGTTCTTC. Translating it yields CASSFRDISYNEQFF.